This T cell receptor (beta chain) stems from a study of T-cell reconstitution after alpha-beta-depleted transplantation in children. After removal of 5 bases from V and 4 bases from J, the junction contained 11 bases not matched to a gene. The CDR3 runs to 16 residues. Researchers prepared the TCRbeta library using unique molecular identifiers, the study reports. A single record per CDR3 protein comes from TCRdb applying MiXCR to the PCR reads. The data contain 440,000 or so distinct CDR3 sequences, roughly 11% of them singletons. In this sample, this clonotype turned up a few times. V gene TRBV12-3 or TRBV12-4 combines with J gene TRBJ1-5; 7 bases agree with TRBD1. The source of this sequence is a human donor who donated a stem cell graft to a child with acute myeloid leukemia. The material was PBMCs from the stem cell graft donor, obtained from the stem cell graft. CDR3 bases: TGTGCCAGCAGTCATACAGGGGTAAGGGAAAATCAGCCCCAGCATTTT. The encoded protein is CASSHTGVRENQPQHF.